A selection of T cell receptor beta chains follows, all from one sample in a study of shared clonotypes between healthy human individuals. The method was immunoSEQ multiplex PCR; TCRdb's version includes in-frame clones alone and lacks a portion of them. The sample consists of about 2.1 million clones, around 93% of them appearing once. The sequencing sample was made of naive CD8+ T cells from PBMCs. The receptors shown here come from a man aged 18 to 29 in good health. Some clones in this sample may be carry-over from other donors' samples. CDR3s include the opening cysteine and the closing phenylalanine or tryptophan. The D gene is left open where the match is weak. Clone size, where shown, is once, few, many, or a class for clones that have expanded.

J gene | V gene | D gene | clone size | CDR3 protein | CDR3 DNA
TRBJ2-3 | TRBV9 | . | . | CASSVYGSTDTQYF | TGTGCCAGCAGCGTATACGGGAGCACAGATACGCAGTATTTT
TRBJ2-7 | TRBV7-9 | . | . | CASSIPGQTGQYF | TGTGCCAGCAGCATACCAGGACAGACCGGGCAGTACTTC
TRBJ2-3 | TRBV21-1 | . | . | CASSRQRPNSTDTQYF | TGTGCCAGCAGCAGACAGCGGCCGAATAGCACAGATACGCAGTATTTT
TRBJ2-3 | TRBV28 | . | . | CASSFPGGRLPITDTQYF | TGTGCCAGCAGTTTTCCCGGGGGCCGACTCCCTATCACAGATACGCAGTATTTT
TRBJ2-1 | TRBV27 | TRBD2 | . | CASSWSSGSREQFF | TGTGCCAGCAGTTGGTCTAGCGGGAGCAGAGAGCAGTTCTTC
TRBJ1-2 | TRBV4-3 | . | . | CASSPHPEGYGYTF | TGCGCCAGCAGCCCCCACCCGGAGGGCTATGGCTACACCTTC
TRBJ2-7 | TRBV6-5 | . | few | CASSYGSHLEQYF | TGTGCCAGCAGTTACGGTTCGCACCTCGAGCAGTACTTC
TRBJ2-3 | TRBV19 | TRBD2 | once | CASSLGLAGGYTQYF | TGTGCCAGTAGTTTGGGACTAGCGGGAGGTTATACGCAGTATTTT
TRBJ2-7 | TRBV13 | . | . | CASSPWGSAYEQYF | TGTGCCAGCAGCCCATGGGGTTCGGCCTACGAGCAGTACTTC
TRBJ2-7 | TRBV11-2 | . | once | CASSLWAGAYEQYF | TGTGCCAGCAGCTTATGGGCAGGGGCCTACGAGCAGTACTTC
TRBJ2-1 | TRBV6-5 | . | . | CASSYSGSGGAEQFF | TGTGCCAGCAGTTACTCGGGGTCTGGCGGAGCTGAGCAGTTCTTC
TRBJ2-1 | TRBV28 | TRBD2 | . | CASTSPRGRHYNEQFF | TGTGCCAGCACCTCCCCACGCGGGAGACACTACAATGAGCAGTTCTTC